One and the same sample provided the 15 T cell receptor beta chains below, sequenced in a study of blood T cell repertoires in COVID-19. TCRdb's table, derived via immunoSEQ multiplex PCR, lists solely in-frame clones and lacks some. The sample has about 220,000 clones; about 79% are singletons. The sample consisted of peripheral blood. The receptors originated from a man aged 50-60 years with active or convalescent COVID-19.

The chain couples TRBV7-2 to TRBJ2-1; D call uncertain. Germline CDR1 reads SGHTA; CDR2 reads FQGNSA. CDR3 length: 13 amino acids. V was shortened by 1 base and J by 4 bases, with 5 bases between the two germline ends. The CDR3 nucleotides read TGTGCCAGCAGCTTAGGGAGTTACAATGAGCAGTTCTTC. Translating it yields CASSLGSYNEQFF.

This clone was seen more than once but under ten times. V gene TRBV5-1 combines with J gene TRBJ2-7; 8 bases map to TRBD2. Germline V lookup: CDR1 SGHRS, CDR2 YFSETQ. J lost 3 bases, V lost 4 bases, and 6 bases had no gene match. The CDR3 runs to 14 residues. The CDR3 here is CASSPGGGYYEQYF. CDR3 coding DNA: TGCGCCAGCAGCCCCGGGGGGGGGTACTACGAGCAGTACTTC.

The rearrangement joins TRBV7-2 to TRBJ2-3, with a tentative D call TRBD2 (6 bases). This CDR3 has 14 residues. Germline-derived CDR1 and CDR2 are SGHTA and FQGNSA. V was pared by 2 bases and J by 5 bases, with 11 bases between. In DNA, the CDR3 is TGTGCCAGCAGCTTATTTGGGGAGGTAGATACGCAGTATTTT. It codes for CASSLFGEVDTQYF.

V and J are TRBV27 and TRBJ2-7; D possibly corresponds to TRBD1 (5 bases). This CDR3 has 13 residues. V gave up 0 bases and J gave up 5 bases, with 8 bases separating them. Germline CDR1 is MNHEY and CDR2 is SMNVEV (reference sequence). The CDR3 sequence is CASSLSQGDEQYF. CDR3 nucleotides: TGTGCCAGCAGTTTATCGCAGGGTGACGAGCAGTACTTC.

This clone was seen just once. This chain connects TRBV6-2 or TRBV6-3 to TRBJ2-6; no clear D gene. The CDR3 covers 14 residues. Per germline, CDR1 MNHEY and CDR2 SVGEGT. V dropped 5 bases and J dropped 4 bases, with 9 bases sitting between them. Written as DNA, the CDR3 is TGTGCCAGCAGTCCCCCCTCGGGGGCCAACGTCCTGACTTTC. Protein sequence: CASSPPSGANVLTF.

The V and J genes are TRBV2 and TRBJ1-2; 8 nucleotides align to TRBD1. CDR1 and CDR2 (germline): SNHLY, FYNNEI. V lost 7 bases to trimming and J lost 6 bases; unmatched junction nucleotides: 13. The CDR3 contains 15 residues. CDR3 sequence: CASKGQGSFTDGYTF. The CDR3 nucleotides read TGTGCCAGCAAAGGACAGGGAAGTTTTACGGATGGCTACACCTTC. The complete variable domain, with remaining parts taken from reference TRBV2 and TRBJ1-2, reads EPEVTQTPSHQVTQMGQEVILRCVPISNHLYFYWYRQILGQKVEFLVSFYNNEISEKSEIFDDQFSVERPDGSNFTLKIRSTKLEDSAMYFCASKGQGSFTDGYTFGSGTRLTVV.

The chain recombines TRBV9 with TRBJ1-6; no firm D call. V was shortened by 0 bases and J by 0 bases, with 7 bases between the two germline ends. The length of the CDR3 is 16 residues. Germline V gene sequence: CDR1 SGDLS, CDR2 YYNGEE. For the CDR3, the DNA is TGTGCCAGCAGCGTAGACGCGAGCTCCTATAATTCACCCCTCCACTTT. Amino acid sequence: CASSVDASSYNSPLHF.

The rearrangement joins TRBV6-1 to TRBJ2-1, with 14 nucleotides matching TRBD2. This CDR3 has 15 amino acids. Trimming at V came to 3 bases and at J to 9 bases, leaving 4 bases not matched to a gene. Germline V gives CDR1 MNHNS, CDR2 SASEGT. CDR3 sequence reads: CASSDGGLAGVEQFF. As DNA, the CDR3 is TGTGCCAGCAGTGATGGGGGACTAGCGGGAGTTGAGCAGTTCTTC.

This rearrangement joins TRBV29-1 to TRBJ1-2; 7 bases are shared with TRBD1. CDR1 is SQVTM, CDR2 ANQGSEA, per germline. CDR3 length: 14 amino acids. V lost 4 bases to trimming and J lost 2 bases; unmatched junction nucleotides: 7. CDR3 DNA sequence: TGCAGCGTTGCTCACTTGGGACAGAACTATGGCTACACCTTC. Translated: CSVAHLGQNYGYTF.

The chain is built from TRBV2 and TRBJ2-4; a weak D match, TRBD2 (5 bases). V gave up 2 bases and J gave up 10 bases, with 15 bases separating them. The CDR3 length is 14 residues. Germline V CDR1 and CDR2: SNHLY, FYNNEI. CDR3: CASSETWAPGIQYF. The CDR3 region has the DNA TGTGCCAGCAGTGAAACGTGGGCTCCGGGGATTCAGTACTTC.

This chain uses TRBV7-9 with TRBJ2-2; D might be TRBD2 (6 bases). CDR3 length: 15 amino acids. Germline CDR1 is SEHNR and CDR2 is FQNEAQ (reference sequence). Trimming left V 5 bases short and J 5 bases short, with 15 bases between. This CDR3 reads CASSVDYRRTGELFF. Written as DNA, the CDR3 is TGTGCCAGCAGCGTGGACTACCGACGGACCGGGGAGCTGTTTTTT.

The rearrangement joins TRBV20-1 to TRBJ1-2, with D uncertain. Per germline, CDR1 DFQATT and CDR2 SNEGSKA (reference sequence). V was shortened by 2 bases and J by 9 bases, with 10 bases between the two germline ends. This CDR3 comprises 11 residues. The CDR3 nucleotides read TGCAGTGCTAGATCATCCGGGAGCTACACCTTC. Translation gives CSARSSGSYTF.

The rearrangement joins TRBV5-1 to TRBJ2-3, with a tentative D call TRBD1 (7 bases). The CDR3 is made up of 15 amino acids. From germline, CDR1 is SGHRS and CDR2 YFSETQ. The germline V and J ends were trimmed by 4 bases and 0 bases, with 12 bases remaining between them. The CDR3 sequence is CASSLQGTSTDTQYF. CDR3 sequence (DNA): TGCGCCAGCAGCCTACAGGGGACTAGCACAGATACGCAGTATTTT.

The V and J genes are TRBV2 and TRBJ2-5; D is possibly TRBD1 (6 bases). Germline V lookup: CDR1 SNHLY, CDR2 FYNNEI. V was shortened by 4 bases and J by 5 bases, with 8 bases between the two germline ends. This CDR3 has 12 amino acids. The CDR3: CASSGGHETQYF. The CDR3 DNA is TGTGCCAGCAGTGGGGGGCACGAGACCCAGTACTTC.

The DNA of the CDR3 is TGCGCCAGCAGCCCTGGGGCTAGCGGGAGCCCCACAGATACGCAGTATTTT. Amino acid sequence: CASSPGASGSPTDTQYF. V gene TRBV5-1 combines with J gene TRBJ2-3, with 10 bases fitting TRBD2. The CDR3 loop spans 17 amino acids. V shed 4 bases and J 2 bases; nucleotides not matched to a gene: 10. Germline V gene sequence: CDR1 SGHRS, CDR2 YFSETQ.